The 12 T cell receptor beta chains below all came from one sample that was sequenced in a study of shared clonotypes between healthy human individuals. The assay was immunoSEQ multiplex PCR, and TCRdb's table has in-frame clones only and misses some. Of millions of clones listed, more than 85% were seen once; the top ten hold 0.39%. Material: naive CD4+ T cells from PBMCs. Indicated subset: CD45RA+ positively selected. The source is a man younger than 30 in good health. Some clones in this sample may be carry-over from other donors' samples.

The V gene is TRBV18, the J gene TRBJ1-3; D unclear. CDR3 size: 15 residues. Germline V CDR1 and CDR2: KGHSH, LQKENI. The V end was cut by 3 bases, the J end by 0 bases, with 9 bases between. The CDR3 DNA reads as TGTGCCAGCTCACCGGGTCTTTACTCTGGAAACACCATATATTTT. It encodes CASSPGLYSGNTIYF.

V and J are TRBV5-8 and TRBJ1-4; 10 bases are a match to TRBD1. With 3 bases clipped from V and 2 bases from J, the junction kept 4 bases outside the gene matches. Germline loops: CDR1 SGHTS, CDR2 YDEGEE. The CDR3 runs 16 residues. The chain's CDR3 is CASSSGQGNTNEKLFF. CDR3 nucleotide sequence: TGTGCCAGCAGCTCGGGACAGGGGAACACTAATGAAAAACTGTTTTTT. The complete variable domain, with remaining parts taken from reference TRBV5-8 and TRBJ1-4, reads EAGVTQSPTHLIKTRGQQATLRCSPISGHTSVYWYQQALGLGLQFLLWYDEGEERNRGNFPPRFSGRQFPNYSSELNVNALELEDSALYLCASSSGQGNTNEKLFFGSGTQLSVL.

This chain uses TRBV19 with TRBJ1-2; maybe TRBD1 (5 bases). CDR3 length: 13 residues. CDR1 is LNHDA and CDR2 is SQIVND in the germline V gene (reference sequence). Trimming cost V 5 bases and J 8 bases, with 15 bases left between them. The CDR3 loop is CASSPRRDRGYTF. CDR3 sequence (DNA): TGTGCCAGTAGTCCCCGCAGGGATCGAGGCTACACCTTC.

The CDR3 nucleotides read TGTGCCACCAGCAGAAGGGGAGGGGGGACTATGAACACTGAAGCTTTCTTT. This codes for CATSRRGGGTMNTEAFF. The chain employs TRBV15 and TRBJ1-1; D might be TRBD1 (6 bases). The CDR3 consists of 17 residues. The germline V gene has CDR1 LNHNV and CDR2 YYDKDF (reference sequence). V gave up 2 bases and J gave up 0 bases, with 16 bases separating them.

The chain couples TRBV19 to TRBJ2-7; 8 bases map to TRBD1. The CDR3 has 14 residues. Germline-derived CDR1 and CDR2 are LNHDA and SQIVND (reference sequence). The V and J ends lost 3 bases and 4 bases, in that order; junction bases with no gene match: 5. CDR3 region: CASSITGQGYEQYF. The CDR3 region has the DNA TGTGCCAGTAGTATTACAGGACAGGGTTACGAGCAGTACTTC.

The V call is TRBV7-9, the J call TRBJ2-1; 11 nucleotides agree with TRBD2. Germline CDR1 and CDR2: SEHNR and FQNEAQ (reference sequence). The junction had 7 bases not matched to a gene; V was cut back by 4 bases and J by 5 bases. The CDR3 consists of 16 residues. CDR3: CASSSDVLAGDNEQFF. The DNA of the CDR3 is TGTGCCAGCAGCTCGGACGTACTAGCGGGAGACAATGAGCAGTTCTTC.

This clone occurred once. The CDR3 region is CASGPPGSTNEKLFF. CDR3 DNA sequence: TGCGCCAGCGGACCGCCAGGTTCAACTAATGAAAAACTGTTTTTT. This chain joins TRBV4-1 and TRBJ1-4; D unresolved. This CDR3 contains 15 residues. The germline CDR1 and CDR2 sequences are MGHRA and YSYEKL. V was pared by 8 bases and J by 0 bases, with 13 bases between.

The gene calls are TRBV19 and TRBJ1-3; D is possibly TRBD1 (6 bases). The CDR3 has 11 amino acids. Trimming cost V 10 bases and J 3 bases, with 7 bases left between them. Germline CDR1 LNHDA, CDR2 SQIVND (reference sequence). CDR3 DNA sequence: TGTGCCACCAGGGGTGGAAACACCATATATTTT. Its translation is CATRGGNTIYF.

The chain is built from TRBV7-9 and TRBJ1-2, with D possibly TRBD1 on 5 matching bases. CDR3 length: 13 amino acids. V lost 5 bases and J lost 4, with 11 bases in between. Germline CDR1 reads SEHNR; CDR2 reads FQNEAQ (reference sequence). The CDR3 is CASSPDSLYGYTF. Written as DNA, the CDR3 is TGTGCCAGCAGCCCTGACAGCCTCTATGGCTACACCTTC. The full variable domain, its missing parts supplied by reference TRBV7-9 and TRBJ1-2, is DTGVSQNPRHKITKRGQNVTFRCDPISEHNRLYWYRQTLGQGPEFLTYFQNEAQLEKSRLLSDRFSAERPKGSFSTLEIQRTEQGDSAMYLCASSPDSLYGYTFGSGTRLTVV.

This chain links TRBV4-2 with TRBJ2-7; no clear D gene. The germline V gene encodes CDR1 LGHNA and CDR2 YNFKEQ. The CDR3 loop spans 17 amino acids. V gave up 2 bases and J gave up 2 bases, with 19 bases separating them. CDR3 sequence reads: CASSQSFVRSNPYEQYF. CDR3 coding DNA: TGTGCCAGCAGCCAAAGTTTTGTGAGGTCTAACCCCTACGAGCAGTACTTC.

The chain has TRBV6-5 and TRBJ1-1; D may be TRBD1 (5 bases). V was shortened by 8 bases and J by 5 bases, with 12 bases between the two germline ends. Per germline, CDR1 MNHEY and CDR2 SVGAGI. The CDR3 contains 12 residues. CDR3 region: CASRDLGTEAFF. CDR3 coding DNA: TGTGCCAGCCGGGACCTCGGGACTGAAGCTTTCTTT.

This clone was detected only a few times. V usage is TRBV6-4 and J usage is TRBJ1-1; 7 positions agree with TRBD1. The germline V gene encodes CDR1 MRHNA and CDR2 SNTAGT. The CDR3 has 15 amino acids. The V segment lost 6 bases and the J segment 4 bases; nucleotides outside the gene matches: 11. CDR3 residues: CASRAKRQGGTEAFF. The CDR3 DNA is TGTGCCAGCAGAGCAAAACGACAGGGAGGCACTGAAGCTTTCTTT.